This is a list of T cell receptor beta chains from one sample in a study of T cells in Graves' hyperthyroidism and ophthalmopathy. TCRdb recomputed calls from the multiplex PCR reads with MiXCR, one row per CDR3 protein. The table includes 550,000 to 850,000 distinct CDR3 sequences, around 20% detected once. The source material was blood. The receptors were gathered from a woman in her 50s with Graves' hyperthyroidism that later progressed to Graves' ophthalmopathy. Each CDR3 is given with its conserved first and last residue. The D gene is left open where the match is weak. Not all rows give a size; the values are once, few, many and, for expanded clones, a class.

D | J | size | V | CDR3 | DNA
. | TRBJ1-4 | . | TRBV7-2 | CASSSVRLRNEKLFF | TGTGCCAGCAGCTCCGTCAGGCTAAGGAACGAAAAACTGTTTTTT
TRBD1 | TRBJ1-2 | many | TRBV12-3/TRBV12-4 | CASSLDGDREDYGYTF | TGTGCCAGCAGTTTGGACGGGGACAGAGAAGACTATGGCTACACCTTC
. | TRBJ1-1 | few | TRBV25-1 | CASMGGMNTEAFF | TGTGCCAGCATGGGCGGCATGAACACTGAAGCTTTCTTT
. | TRBJ2-5 | few | TRBV20-1 | CSAFRDPQETQYF | TGCAGTGCTTTCCGGGACCCACAAGAGACCCAGTACTTC
. | TRBJ1-1 | many | TRBV7-6 | CASTNPPTNTEAFF | TGTGCCAGCACTAACCCCCCAACGAACACTGAAGCTTTCTTT
. | TRBJ2-2 | . | TRBV13 | CASRGTPLTGELFF | TGTGCCAGCAGGGGGACCCCCTTAACCGGGGAGCTGTTTTTT
. | TRBJ2-5 | . | TRBV10-2 | CASSESLGTQETQYF | TGCGCCAGCAGTGAGTCGTTGGGGACACAAGAGACCCAGTACTTC
. | TRBJ2-5 | . | TRBV12-3/TRBV12-4 | CASSPEGVLETQYF | TGTGCCAGCAGCCCGGAGGGGGTTTTAGAGACCCAGTACTTC
. | TRBJ1-5 | . | TRBV19 | CASSGRYNQPQHF | TGTGCCAGTAGCGGACGGTACAATCAGCCCCAGCATTTT
. | TRBJ1-2 | few | TRBV29-1 | CSVGNSANYGYTF | TGCAGCGTTGGGAATAGTGCGAACTATGGCTACACCTTC
TRBD1 | TRBJ1-4 | few | TRBV7-6 | CASSFPLDRGLATNEKLFF | TGTGCCAGCAGCTTCCCCTTGGACAGGGGGTTAGCAACTAATGAAAAACTGTTTTTT
. | TRBJ2-5 | . | TRBV10-1 | CASSESDPGAETQYF | TGCGCCAGCAGTGAGTCGGACCCCGGGGCTGAGACCCAGTACTTC
TRBD2 | TRBJ2-5 | few | TRBV20-1 | CSPGGQETQYF | TGCAGCCCGGGGGGACAAGAGACCCAGTACTTC
. | TRBJ2-1 | many | TRBV3-1 | CASSRQNEQFF | TGTGCCAGCAGCCGCCAGAATGAGCAGTTCTTC
. | TRBJ1-1 | few | TRBV29-1 | CSYILMNTEAFF | TGCAGCTACATATTAATGAACACTGAAGCTTTCTTT
. | TRBJ1-1 | few | TRBV10-2 | CASSELAEAFF | TGCGCCAGCAGTGAGTTGGCTGAAGCTTTCTTT
. | TRBJ2-1 | . | TRBV12-3/TRBV12-4 | CASSFGSLYNEQFF | TGTGCCAGCAGTTTTGGCAGTCTGTACAATGAGCAGTTCTTC
. | TRBJ1-2 | . | TRBV19 | CASSILAGNYGYTF | TGTGCCAGTAGTATACTGGCCGGCAACTATGGCTACACCTTC
TRBD1 | TRBJ1-1 | . | TRBV30 | CAWSEGATEAFF | TGTGCCTGGAGTGAGGGGGCCACTGAAGCTTTCTTT
. | TRBJ1-1 | many | TRBV11-3 | CASSSEGTEAFF | TGTGCCAGCAGCTCGGAGGGAACTGAAGCTTTCTTT
. | TRBJ1-1 | few | TRBV6-5 | CASSYLQDIEAFF | TGTGCCAGCAGTTACCTACAGGACATAGAAGCTTTCTTT
TRBD1 | TRBJ1-5 | few | TRBV12-3/TRBV12-4 | CASTLTGDGQPQHF | TGTGCCAGCACCTTGACAGGGGACGGTCAGCCCCAGCATTTT
TRBD1 | TRBJ1-2 | . | TRBV10-3 | CAISERDSGMGGYTF | TGTGCCATCAGTGAGAGGGACAGCGGCATGGGTGGCTACACCTTC
TRBD1 | TRBJ2-2 | few | TRBV4-1 | CASSQYGQGTGELFF | TGCGCCAGCAGCCAATATGGACAGGGGACCGGGGAGCTGTTTTTT
. | TRBJ2-7 | . | TRBV4-1 | CASSQFSNLPGYYEQYF | TGCGCCAGCAGCCAATTTTCGAACTTGCCGGGTTATTACGAGCAGTACTTC
. | TRBJ2-7 | . | TRBV7-2 | CASSLRRGVSAYEQYF | TGTGCCAGCAGCTTAAGACGAGGGGTTTCTGCCTACGAGCAGTACTTC
. | TRBJ1-5 | . | TRBV27 | CASRQNSNQPQHF | TGTGCCAGCAGACAGAATAGCAATCAGCCCCAGCATTTT
TRBD1 | TRBJ1-2 | few | TRBV12-3/TRBV12-4 | CASILGGQGAYGYTF | TGTGCCAGCATCCTAGGGGGACAGGGGGCTTATGGCTACACCTTC
TRBD2 | TRBJ2-1 | few | TRBV7-8 | CASSFTSGLAGYNEQFF | TGTGCCAGCAGCTTTACGTCCGGGCTAGCGGGGTACAATGAGCAGTTCTTC
TRBD1 | TRBJ2-3 | . | TRBV24-1 | CATSPTGPTDTQYF | TGTGCCACCTCCCCGACAGGGCCCACAGATACGCAGTATTTT
. | TRBJ1-4 | few | TRBV5-1 | CASRQDSYEKLFF | TGCGCCAGCAGACAGGACAGTTACGAAAAACTGTTTTTT
TRBD1 | TRBJ2-5 | . | TRBV24-1 | CATSPGDRGWETQYF | TGTGCCACCTCCCCCGGAGACAGGGGTTGGGAGACCCAGTACTTC
. | TRBJ2-7 | once | TRBV4-1 | CASSHARASYEQYF | TGCGCCAGCAGCCATGCGAGGGCCTCCTACGAGCAGTACTTC
. | TRBJ1-5 | many | TRBV2 | CASTGNREDQPQHF | TGTGCCAGCACGGGAAACAGGGAAGATCAGCCCCAGCATTTT
. | TRBJ2-2 | few | TRBV6-5 | CASSYGESGELFF | TGTGCCAGCAGTTACGGGGAGTCCGGGGAGCTGTTTTTT
TRBD1 | TRBJ1-2 | many | TRBV10-2 | CASSAQGAYGYTF | TGCGCCAGCAGTGCCCAGGGGGCCTATGGCTACACCTTC
. | TRBJ2-3 | few | TRBV7-3 | CASSETGFPSTDTQYF | TGTGCCAGCAGCGAGACAGGTTTTCCTAGCACAGATACGCAGTATTTT
TRBD1 | TRBJ2-7 | . | TRBV7-8 | CASTRQGPLSYEQYF | TGTGCCAGCACCAGACAGGGGCCCTTATCCTACGAGCAGTACTTC
TRBD1 | TRBJ1-5 | . | TRBV5-1 | CASSFNPGQESEPQHF | TGCGCCAGCAGCTTTAATCCGGGACAGGAATCGGAGCCCCAGCATTTT
. | TRBJ1-5 | few | TRBV12-3/TRBV12-4 | CASSQVEVINQPQHF | TGTGCCAGCAGTCAAGTGGAGGTAATCAATCAGCCCCAGCATTTT
. | TRBJ1-5 | many | TRBV12-3/TRBV12-4 | CASSLSGFNQPQHF | TGTGCCAGCAGTTTAAGCGGGTTCAATCAGCCCCAGCATTTT
TRBD1 | TRBJ1-5 | few | TRBV6-1 | CASRPPGGQPQHF | TGTGCCAGCAGGCCCCCAGGGGGTCAGCCCCAGCATTTT
TRBD1 | TRBJ2-1 | . | TRBV15 | CATSTRTGSYNEQFF | TGTGCCACCAGCACCCGGACAGGGTCCTACAATGAGCAGTTCTTC
TRBD1 | TRBJ1-6 | many | TRBV15 | CATSRGQGRSPLHF | TGTGCCACCAGCAGAGGACAGGGCCGGTCACCCCTCCACTTT
TRBD1 | TRBJ2-5 | . | TRBV29-1 | CSVEIGTAEETQYF | TGCAGCGTTGAAATAGGGACAGCTGAAGAGACCCAGTACTTC
. | TRBJ1-5 | many | TRBV7-9 | CASSSGREGSNQPQHF | TGTGCCAGCAGTTCAGGCAGGGAGGGGAGCAATCAGCCCCAGCATTTT
. | TRBJ1-1 | many | TRBV12-3/TRBV12-4 | CASSVGQPTRGEAFF | TGTGCCAGCAGTGTGGGCCAACCGACCAGAGGTGAAGCTTTCTTT
TRBD1 | TRBJ2-1 | few | TRBV24-1 | CATSAADRGYNEQFF | TGTGCCACCAGTGCGGCGGACAGGGGTTACAATGAGCAGTTCTTC
. | TRBJ2-5 | few | TRBV7-8 | CASSSGTLTETQYF | TGTGCCAGCAGCTCCGGGACATTGACAGAGACCCAGTACTTC
. | TRBJ1-2 | few | TRBV4-1 | CASSQDREEIYGYTF | TGCGCCAGCAGCCAAGATAGGGAGGAGATCTATGGCTACACCTTC
TRBD2 | TRBJ2-1 | . | TRBV29-1 | CSTELASNEQFF | TGCAGCACCGAACTAGCGTCGAATGAGCAGTTCTTC
TRBD2 | TRBJ2-2 | . | TRBV20-1 | CSATTSGETGELFF | TGCAGTGCAACGACTAGCGGGGAAACCGGGGAGCTGTTTTTT
TRBD1 | TRBJ1-1 | . | TRBV30 | CAWSGGTGTKNEAFF | TGTGCCTGGAGTGGGGGGACAGGTACGAAAAATGAAGCTTTCTTT
. | TRBJ1-1 | many | TRBV30 | CAWSVDIGSGTEAFF | TGTGCCTGGAGTGTCGATATCGGGAGTGGCACTGAAGCTTTCTTT
. | TRBJ1-4 | . | TRBV20-1 | CSASVRTNEKLFF | TGCAGTGCTAGTGTTAGGACTAATGAAAAACTGTTTTTT